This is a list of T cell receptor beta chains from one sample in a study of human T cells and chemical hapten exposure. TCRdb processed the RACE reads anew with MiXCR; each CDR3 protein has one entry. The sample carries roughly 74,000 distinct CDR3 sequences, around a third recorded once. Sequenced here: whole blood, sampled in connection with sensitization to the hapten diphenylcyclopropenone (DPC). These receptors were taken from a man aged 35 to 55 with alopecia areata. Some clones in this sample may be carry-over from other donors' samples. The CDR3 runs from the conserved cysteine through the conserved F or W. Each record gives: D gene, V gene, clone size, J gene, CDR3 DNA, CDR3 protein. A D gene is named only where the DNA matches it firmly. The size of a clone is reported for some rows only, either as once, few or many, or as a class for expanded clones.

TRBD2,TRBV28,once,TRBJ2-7,TGTGCCAGCAGTTTTAAGGACAGCGGGAGCTCCTACGAGCAGTACTTC,CASSFKDSGSSYEQYF
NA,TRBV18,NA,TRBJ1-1,TGTGCCAGCTCACGTCTGGCAGATGAAGCTTTCTTT,CASSRLADEAFF
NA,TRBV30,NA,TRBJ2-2,TGTGCCTGGACCAAGTTGGTGGCCGGGGAGCTGTTTTTT,CAWTKLVAGELFF
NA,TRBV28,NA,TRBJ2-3,TGTGCCAGCAGCTATAGGGGGGGGCTTCGCACAGATACGCAGTATTTT,CASSYRGGLRTDTQYF
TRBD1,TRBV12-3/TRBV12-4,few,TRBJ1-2,TGTGCCAGCGGGCAGGGGGGTCCTAACTATGGCTACACCTTC,CASGQGGPNYGYTF
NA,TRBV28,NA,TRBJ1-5,TGTGCCAGCAGTTTGCATCTTGGGGATAGCAATCAGCCCCAGCATTTT,CASSLHLGDSNQPQHF
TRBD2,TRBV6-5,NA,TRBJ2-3,TGTGCCAGCAAAGCGGGAGTCTTAAATACGCAGTATTTT,CASKAGVLNTQYF
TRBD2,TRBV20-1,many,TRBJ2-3,TGCAGTGCTAGTCGGCGGGAGGCTAGCACAGATACGCAGTATTTT,CSASRREASTDTQYF
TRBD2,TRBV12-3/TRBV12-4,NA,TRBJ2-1,TGTGCCAGCAGTACGGGAGGAAGCTCCTACAATGAGCAGTTCTTC,CASSTGGSSYNEQFF
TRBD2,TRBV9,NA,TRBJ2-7,TGTGCCAGCAGTCCTTCCGGGACTAGCGGCTACGAGCAGTACTTC,CASSPSGTSGYEQYF
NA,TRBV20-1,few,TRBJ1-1,TGCAGTGCCGGGGGGGGCAGGTTGAACACTGAAGCTTTCTTT,CSAGGGRLNTEAFF
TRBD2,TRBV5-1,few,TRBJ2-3,TGCGCCAGCAGCCATCTAGCGGGAGGGCCCCCAGATACGCAGTATTTT,CASSHLAGGPPDTQYF
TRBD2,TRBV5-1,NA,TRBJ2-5,TGCGCCAGCAGCACGGGACTACTGAGCGGAGAGACCCAGTACTTC,CASSTGLLSGETQYF
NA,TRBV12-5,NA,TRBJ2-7,TGTGCTAGTGGTTCCCCACCGGAGCGGATACGATACGAGCAGTACTTC,CASGSPPERIRYEQYF
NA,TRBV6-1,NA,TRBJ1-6,TGTGCCAGCATTAAGGTTGACTCCTATAATTCACCCCTCCACTTT,CASIKVDSYNSPLHF
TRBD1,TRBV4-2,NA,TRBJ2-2,TGTGCCAGCAGCCATAGACAGGGGACCGGGGAGCTGTTTTTT,CASSHRQGTGELFF
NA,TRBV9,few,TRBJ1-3,TGTGCCAGCAGCGTAGGGGACGTGAGGTTCGCTGGAAACACCATATATTTT,CASSVGDVRFAGNTIYF
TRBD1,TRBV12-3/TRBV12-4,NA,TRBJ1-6,TGTGCCAGCAGTTTGGGACAGCACAATTCACCCCTCCACTTT,CASSLGQHNSPLHF
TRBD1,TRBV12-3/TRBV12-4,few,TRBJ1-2,TGTGCCAGCAGTCTGAGACAGGGGGCAAGATCTGGCTACACCTTC,CASSLRQGARSGYTF
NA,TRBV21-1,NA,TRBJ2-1,TGTGCCAGCGGATTAGGGGGGGCGGATGAGCAGTTCTTC,CASGLGGADEQFF
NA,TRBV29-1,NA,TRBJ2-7,TGCAGCGTTGGCCAGGGAGGGGGGGAGCAGTACTTC,CSVGQGGGEQYF
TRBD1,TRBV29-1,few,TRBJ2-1,TGCAGCGTGAAGGGTTACAGGGGGCCCTACAATGAGCAGTTCTTC,CSVKGYRGPYNEQFF
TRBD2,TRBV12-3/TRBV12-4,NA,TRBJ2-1,TGTGCCAGCAGTTCCGCTCTAGGACTAGCGGAGTCCTACAATGAGCAGTTCTTC,CASSSALGLAESYNEQFF
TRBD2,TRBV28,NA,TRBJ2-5,TGTGCCAGCATAGATAGCGGGAGGGCCTGGAGAAAGACCCAGTACTTC,CASIDSGRAWRKTQYF
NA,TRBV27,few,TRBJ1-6,TGTGCCAGCAGTTTACTTCTTAGCGGCTTTAATTCACCCCTCCACTTT,CASSLLLSGFNSPLHF
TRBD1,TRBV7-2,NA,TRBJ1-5,TGTGCCAGCAGCTTAGATTTCGGGACAGATCAGCCCCAGCATTTT,CASSLDFGTDQPQHF
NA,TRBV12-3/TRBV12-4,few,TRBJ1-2,TGTGCCAGCAGTTTGAAGGGTAACTATGGCTACACCTTC,CASSLKGNYGYTF
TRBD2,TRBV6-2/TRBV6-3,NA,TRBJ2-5,TGTGCCAGCAGTCGGACTAGCGGGAGTAGCGGACCAGGAGAGACCCAGTACTTC,CASSRTSGSSGPGETQYF